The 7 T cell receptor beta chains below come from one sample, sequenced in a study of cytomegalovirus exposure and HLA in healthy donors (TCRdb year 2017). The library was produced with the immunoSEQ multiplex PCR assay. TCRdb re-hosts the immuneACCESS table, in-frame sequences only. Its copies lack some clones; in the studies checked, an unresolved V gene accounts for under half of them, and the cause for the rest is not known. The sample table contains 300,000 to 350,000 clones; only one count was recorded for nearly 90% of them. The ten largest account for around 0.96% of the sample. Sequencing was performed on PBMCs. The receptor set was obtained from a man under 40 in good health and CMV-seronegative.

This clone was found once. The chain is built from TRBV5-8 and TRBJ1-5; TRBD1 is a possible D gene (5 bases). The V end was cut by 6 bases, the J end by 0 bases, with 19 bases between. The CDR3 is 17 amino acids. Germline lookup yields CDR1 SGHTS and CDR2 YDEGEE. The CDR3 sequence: CASTSGTLVYSNQPQHF. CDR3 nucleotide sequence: TGTGCCAGCACCTCCGGGACTCTCGTGTATAGCAATCAGCCCCAGCATTTT.

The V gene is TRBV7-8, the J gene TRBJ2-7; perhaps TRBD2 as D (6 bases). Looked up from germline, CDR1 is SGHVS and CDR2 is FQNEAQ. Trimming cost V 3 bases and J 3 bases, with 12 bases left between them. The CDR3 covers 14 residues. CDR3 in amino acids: CASSFFPGDYEQYF. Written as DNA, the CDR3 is TGTGCCAGCAGCTTTTTCCCGGGGGACTACGAGCAGTACTTC.

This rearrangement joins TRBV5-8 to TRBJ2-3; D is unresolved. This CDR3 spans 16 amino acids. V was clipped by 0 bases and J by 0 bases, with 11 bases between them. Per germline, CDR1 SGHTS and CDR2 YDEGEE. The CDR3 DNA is TGTGCCAGCAGCTTGGTTGGCGGCATAAGCACAGATACGCAGTATTTT. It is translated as CASSLVGGISTDTQYF.

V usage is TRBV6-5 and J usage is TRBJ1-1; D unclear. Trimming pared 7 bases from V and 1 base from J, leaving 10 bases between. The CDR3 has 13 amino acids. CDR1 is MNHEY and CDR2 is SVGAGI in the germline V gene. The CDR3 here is CASTRGENTEAFF. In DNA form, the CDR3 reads TGTGCCAGCACCCGGGGAGAGAACACTGAAGCTTTCTTT.

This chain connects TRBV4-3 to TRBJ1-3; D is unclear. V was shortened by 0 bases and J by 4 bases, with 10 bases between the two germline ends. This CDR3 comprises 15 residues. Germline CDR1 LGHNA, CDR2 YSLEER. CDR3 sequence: CASSQDRENGNTIYF. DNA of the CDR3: TGCGCCAGCAGCCAAGATAGAGAGAACGGAAACACCATATATTTT.

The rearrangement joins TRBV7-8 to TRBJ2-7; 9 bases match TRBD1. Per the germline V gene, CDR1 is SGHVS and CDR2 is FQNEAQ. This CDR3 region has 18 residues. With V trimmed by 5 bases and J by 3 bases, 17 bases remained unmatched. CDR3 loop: CASSVDRGYGAGYYEQYF. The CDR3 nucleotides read TGTGCCAGCAGCGTCGACAGGGGGTATGGAGCTGGGTACTACGAGCAGTACTTC.

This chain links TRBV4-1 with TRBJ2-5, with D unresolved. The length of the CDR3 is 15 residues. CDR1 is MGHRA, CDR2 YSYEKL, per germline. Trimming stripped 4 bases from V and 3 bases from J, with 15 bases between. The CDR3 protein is CASSRKLSSEETQYF. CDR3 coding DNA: TGCGCCAGCAGCCGCAAGTTGTCGAGTGAAGAGACCCAGTACTTC.